This T cell receptor beta chain was retrieved from a study of blood T cell repertoires in COVID-19. About the research overall: COVID-19 samples collected from the United States, Italy and Spain covered acute and convalescent phases.

All enrollees were roughly 18 to 90 years old and from about 25 US areas. Trimming took 3 bases from V and 4 from J; bases not matched to a gene: 6. This CDR3 contains 14 residues. Germline V CDR1 and CDR2: SGDLS, YYNGEE. Original data processing: Estimation of nucleated cell counts was performed using reference gene primer amplification. Data came from immunoSEQ multiplex PCR; TCRdb stores just in-frame clones and leaves some out. V, J and clone size were drawn from that table, and D and trimming were deduced from the DNA. The table shows over 150,000 clones, with approximately 84% occurring only once.

The clonotype was recovered from a man aged 35-49 years who had recovered from COVID-19. The chain joins TRBV9 to TRBJ1-2; 7 nucleotides match TRBD1. Sequenced sample: PBMCs or T cells enriched from blood (not recorded which). CDR3 in DNA: TGTGCCAGCAGCGCCGGGACAGAGACCTATGGCTACACCTTC. Residues: CASSAGTETYGYTF.